What follows are 27 T cell receptor beta chains derived from one specimen sequenced in a study of blood T cell dynamics during melanoma immunotherapy. This sample's time point: pre-treatment baseline. Assay: immunoSEQ multiplex PCR; the TCRdb copy retains only in-frame clones and omits some. This table holds 9,900 or so clones, 80% to 90% found once. This material consisted of blood, taken from a patient treated with checkpoint blockade. These receptors were taken from a human donor with melanoma.

Only one count was recorded for this clone. Germline is not matched at one junction end, which may reflect a read error. CDR3 nucleotides: TGTGCCAGTAGTATTGGGAAGATCATGAACACTGAAACTTTCTTT. It codes for CASSIGKIMNTETFF. The chain has TRBV19 and TRBJ1-1; D call uncertain. CDR3 length: 15 residues. In germline, CDR1 is LNHDA, CDR2 SQIVND (reference sequence).

The gene calls are TRBV6-4 and TRBJ1-4, with D possibly being TRBD1 (6 bases). V was trimmed by 4 bases and J by 0 bases, leaving 9 bases between them. The CDR3 is made up of 15 amino acids. Germline values: CDR1 MRHNA, CDR2 SNTAGT. The CDR3 DNA reads TGTGCCAGCAGTGGCACAGGGTCAACTAATGAAAAACTGTTTTTT. Its translation: CASSGTGSTNEKLFF.

This clone was seen only once. The chain recombines TRBV10-3 with TRBJ2-2, with TRBD1 matching 7 bases. Trimming at V came to 2 bases and at J to 3 bases, leaving 6 bases not matched to a gene. The germline CDR1 and CDR2 sequences are ENHRY and SYGVKD. There are 16 residues in the CDR3. As DNA, the CDR3 is TGTGCCATCAGTGAGCCCCGACAGGGTGACACCGGGGAGCTGTTTTTT. Translating gives CAISEPRQGDTGELFF.

The chain combines TRBV28 with TRBJ1-1, with a possible D match to TRBD1 (5 bases). The germline CDR1 and CDR2 sequences are MDHEN and SYDVKM. Trimming took 8 bases from V and 4 from J, leaving 8 bases between them. The CDR3 totals 11 residues. The CDR3 DNA is TGTGCCAGCTCAACAGGCACTGAAGCTTTCTTT. This gives the protein CASSTGTEAFF.

This clone was recorded a few times. The CDR3 reads CASSGGGVGNQPQHF. CDR3 nucleotide sequence: TGTGCCAGCAGCGGAGGGGGTGTTGGCAATCAGCCCCAGCATTTT. This chain joins TRBV5-5 and TRBJ1-5; weak D call: TRBD1 (6 bases). CDR1 is SGHKS and CDR2 is YYEKEE in the germline V gene (reference sequence). The CDR3 has 15 residues. Trimming pared 4 bases from V and 2 bases from J, leaving 13 bases between.

The chain carries TRBV30 and TRBJ1-4, with 8 positions matching TRBD1. CDR3 length: 16 residues. Germline CDR1 and CDR2: GTSNPN and SVGIG (reference sequence). Trimming cost V 0 bases and J 8 bases; bases outside gene matches: 11. The CDR3 DNA reads as TGTGCCTGGAGTGTGGGGACAGGTATACCACGCGAAAAACTGTTTTTT. As protein: CAWSVGTGIPREKLFF.

The chain recombines TRBV7-3 with TRBJ2-3; D gene ambiguous. The CDR3 is made up of 13 amino acids. Trimming took off 7 bases at V and 4 bases at J, with 12 bases between the two ends. From germline, CDR1 is SGHTA and CDR2 FQGTGA. CDR3 region: CASKLSLSDTQYF. CDR3 nucleotides: TGTGCCAGCAAGCTTTCGCTTTCAGATACGCAGTATTTT.

This chain connects TRBV6-5 to TRBJ2-5, with unresolved D. V lost 4 bases, J lost 2 bases, and 11 bases lay in between. The CDR3 consists of 14 residues. CDR1 is MNHEY, CDR2 SVGAGI, per germline. The CDR3 DNA reads TGTGCCAGCAGTTCCAAGGTCCCTCAAGAGACCCAGTACTTC. This translates into CASSSKVPQETQYF.

This clone occurred a few times. The J gene is TRBJ1-5, the V gene TRBV10-3; 8 bases agree with TRBD1. Germline CDR1 is ENHRY and CDR2 is SYGVKD. CDR3 length: 18 amino acids. With 4 bases clipped from V and 0 bases from J, the junction kept 11 bases outside the gene matches. The CDR3 region is CAISADRARGYSNQPQHF. CDR3 in DNA: TGTGCCATCAGTGCGGACAGGGCCCGCGGTTATAGCAATCAGCCCCAGCATTTT.

The chain combines TRBV6-1 with TRBJ2-7; D perhaps matches TRBD1 (6 bases). V lost 1 base and J lost 3, with 10 bases in between. The CDR3 sequence is 14 residues long. Per germline, CDR1 MNHNS and CDR2 SASEGT. The CDR3 coding sequence is TGTGCCAGCAGTGAAGAGGGGGAGCTCTACGAGCAGTACTTC. It yields the protein CASSEEGELYEQYF.

The CDR3 sequence is CASSPPLGTGGSGANVLTF. CDR3 bases: TGTGCCAGTAGTCCCCCCCTCGGGACAGGGGGCTCTGGGGCCAACGTCCTGACTTTC. The chain has TRBV19 and TRBJ2-6; TRBD1 aligns across 11 bases. Unmatched junction bases numbered 9, after V lost 5 bases and J lost 0 bases. Germline V gene data show CDR1 as LNHDA and CDR2 as SQIVND (reference sequence). CDR3 size: 19 residues.

The chain links TRBV10-3 to TRBJ1-2, with 9 bases fitting TRBD1. The CDR3 is 15 amino acids. V dropped 0 bases and J dropped 8; count of bases not matched to a gene: 7. Germline V lookup: CDR1 ENHRY, CDR2 SYGVKD. CDR3 sequence: CAISESLQGAQGYTF. CDR3 nucleotides: TGTGCCATCAGTGAGTCCCTACAGGGGGCGCAGGGCTACACCTTC.

This clone occurred a few times. This chain uses TRBV5-1 with TRBJ2-1; TRBD1 aligns across 9 bases. Trimming took 4 bases from V and 6 from J; bases not matched to a gene: 8. Germline CDR1 is SGHRS and CDR2 is YFSETQ. The CDR3 totals 15 residues. The CDR3 DNA reads TGCGCCAGCAGCCTTAGGACAGGGGAGGGCAATGAGCAGTTCTTC. Translating gives CASSLRTGEGNEQFF.

V is TRBV7-8 and J is TRBJ2-7, with D tentatively TRBD2 (6 bases). The V gene lost 1 base and the J gene lost 7 bases, with 11 bases spanning the gap. CDR1 is SGHVS, CDR2 FQNEAQ, per germline. This CDR3 is built from 13 residues. CDR3 in amino acids: CASSLGRGWEQYF. In nucleotides, the CDR3 is TGTGCCAGCAGCTTAGGTCGGGGGTGGGAGCAGTACTTC. The full variable domain, its missing parts supplied by reference TRBV7-8 and TRBJ2-7, is GAGVSQSPRYKVAKRGQDVALRCDPISGHVSLFWYQQALGQGPEFLTYFQNEAQLDKSGLPSDRFFAERPEGSVSTLKIQRTQQEDSAVYLCASSLGRGWEQYFGPGTRLTVT.

This clone occurred once. For the CDR3, the DNA is TGCGCCAGCAGCTTGGCCGGGGCAAGCTCCTACAATGAGCAGTTCTTC. Translation gives CASSLAGASSYNEQFF. The rearrangement uses TRBV5-1 and TRBJ2-1; D may be TRBD1 or TRBD2 (5 bases each). CDR1 SGHRS and CDR2 YFSETQ come from the germline V gene. The ends were cut back, 0 bases at V and 0 bases at J, with 10 bases in the middle. The CDR3 covers 16 residues. Supplemented by reference TRBV5-1 and TRBJ2-1, the full variable domain reads KAGVTQTPRYLIKTRGQQVTLSCSPISGHRSVSWYQQTPGQGLQFLFEYFSETQRNKGNFPGRFSGRQFSNSRSEMNVSTLELGDSALYLCASSLAGASSYNEQFFGPGTRLTVL.

In its sample, this clone was seen once. V and J are TRBV7-3 and TRBJ2-1; the D gene is possibly TRBD2 (5 bases). The length of the CDR3 is 15 residues. CDR1 is SGHTA, CDR2 FQGTGA, per germline. The V and J ends lost 0 bases and 4 bases respectively, with 10 bases between them. The CDR3 region is CASSLTSSLYNEQFF. CDR3 nucleotide sequence: TGTGCCAGCAGCTTAACGTCTAGCCTATACAATGAGCAGTTCTTC. The entire variable domain, with the rest obtained from reference TRBV7-3 and TRBJ2-1, is as follows: GAGVSQTPSNKVTEKGKYVELRCDPISGHTALYWYRQSLGQGPEFLIYFQGTGAADDSGLPNDRFFAVRPEGSVSTLKIQRTERGDSAVYLCASSLTSSLYNEQFFGPGTRLTVL.

This clone was detected only a few times. This chain joins TRBV6-1 and TRBJ1-3; TRBD1 matches 7 bases. The CDR3 is 14 amino acids. V shed 4 bases and J 4 bases; nucleotides not matched to a gene: 4. In germline, CDR1 is MNHNS, CDR2 SASEGT. The CDR3, as DNA: TGTGCCAGCAGTGCCGGGGGACAGGGAAACACCATATATTTT. This gives the protein CASSAGGQGNTIYF.

The DNA for the CDR3 is TGTGCCAGCAGTCCCCGGGATGGCTACACCTTC. Its translation is CASSPRDGYTF. The chain links TRBV28 to TRBJ1-2; D gene uncertain. V was clipped by 5 bases and J by 6 bases, with 7 bases between them. Germline V CDR1 and CDR2: MDHEN, SYDVKM. This CDR3 region has 11 residues.

The rearrangement joins TRBV5-4 to TRBJ1-6; D uncertain. Trimming removed 3 bases from V and 4 bases from J, with 14 bases in between. Germline values: CDR1 SGHNT, CDR2 YYREEE (reference sequence). The CDR3 length is 16 residues. The CDR3 DNA reads as TGTGCCAGCAGCTCGGGCCAACCACAATATAATTCACCCCTCCACTTT. The encoded protein is CASSSGQPQYNSPLHF. The whole variable domain, remainder taken from reference TRBV5-4 and TRBJ1-6, is ETGVTQSPTHLIKTRGQQVTLRCSSQSGHNTVSWYQQALGQGPQFIFQYYREEENGRGNFPPRFSGLQFPNYSSELNVNALELDDSALYLCASSSGQPQYNSPLHFGNGTRLTVT.

The V call is TRBV4-1, the J call TRBJ1-2; TRBD1 aligns across 9 bases. With V trimmed by 3 bases and J by 4 bases, 0 bases remained unmatched. The CDR3 runs to 13 residues. The germline CDR1 and CDR2 sequences are MGHRA and YSYEKL. The CDR3 DNA is TGCGCCAGCAGCCAGACAGGGGGCTATGGCTACACCTTC. This translates into CASSQTGGYGYTF.

The chain uses TRBV5-8 and TRBJ2-2, with no clear D. Germline CDR1 SGHTS, CDR2 YDEGEE. Trimming took 5 bases from V and 4 from J, leaving 18 bases between them. The CDR3 has 16 residues. The CDR3, as DNA: TGTGCCAGCAGTCCAGGACGGACCTTGGTCACCGGGGAGCTGTTTTTT. Translation: CASSPGRTLVTGELFF.

This chain's CDR3 is CASLPRTGSYQYF. CDR3 DNA: TGTGCCAGCCTCCCCCGGACAGGGTCATATCAGTACTTC. J is TRBJ2-7 and V is TRBV6-5; 8 bases map to TRBD1. This CDR3 has 13 amino acids. V gave up 8 bases and J gave up 10 bases; unmatched junction bases: 13. The germline gives CDR1 MNHEY, CDR2 SVGAGI.

The V gene is TRBV7-3, the J gene TRBJ2-2; D remains ambiguous. The CDR3 contains 14 residues. CDR1 is SGHTA and CDR2 is FQGTGA in the germline V gene. V dropped 4 bases and J dropped 8 bases, with 14 bases sitting between them. Written as DNA, the CDR3 is TGTGCCAGCAGCTACGGTAGTGGAGATGGGGAGCTGTTTTTT. Its protein is CASSYGSGDGELFF.

The V and J genes are TRBV5-1 and TRBJ1-2; 8 bases are a match to TRBD1. The CDR3 length is 15 residues. Germline CDR1 SGHRS, CDR2 YFSETQ. The ends lost 2 bases at V and 6 bases at J; junction bases unmatched: 9. The CDR3 region is CASSLGDRPGDGYTF. The CDR3 coding sequence is TGCGCCAGCAGCTTAGGGGACAGGCCCGGGGATGGCTACACCTTC. The full variable domain, in which reference TRBV5-1 and TRBJ1-2 provide the parts outside the CDR3, is KAGVTQTPRYLIKTRGQQVTLSCSPISGHRSVSWYQQTPGQGLQFLFEYFSETQRNKGNFPGRFSGRQFSNSRSEMNVSTLELGDSALYLCASSLGDRPGDGYTFGSGTRLTVV.

The V and J genes are TRBV5-1 and TRBJ2-7, with D possibly being TRBD2 (5 bases). Trimming removed 0 bases from V and 1 base from J, with 11 bases in between. The CDR3 spans 15 residues. Germline lookup yields CDR1 SGHRS and CDR2 YFSETQ. In nucleotides, the CDR3 is TGCGCCAGCAGCTTGGCCGGGGTGAGGTCCTACGAGCAGTACTTC. The encoded protein is CASSLAGVRSYEQYF.

V is TRBV6-1 and J is TRBJ2-7; D remains unclear. Trimming left V 7 bases short and J 3 bases short, with 16 bases between. Germline assignment: CDR1 MNHNS and CDR2 SASEGT. The CDR3 has 14 residues. The CDR3 loop is CASTQARKYYEQYF. As DNA, the CDR3 is TGTGCCAGCACTCAAGCGCGGAAATACTACGAGCAGTACTTC.

J is TRBJ2-7 and V is TRBV7-2, with 9 bases lining up with TRBD1. This CDR3 is built from 15 residues. From germline, CDR1 is SGHTA and CDR2 FQGNSA. The J segment lost 5 bases and the V segment lost 0 bases, leaving 5 bases of the junction unmatched. CDR3 nucleotides: TGTGCCAGCAGCTTAGCCCCGGGACAGGGAGACGAGCAGTACTTC. Its translation is CASSLAPGQGDEQYF.